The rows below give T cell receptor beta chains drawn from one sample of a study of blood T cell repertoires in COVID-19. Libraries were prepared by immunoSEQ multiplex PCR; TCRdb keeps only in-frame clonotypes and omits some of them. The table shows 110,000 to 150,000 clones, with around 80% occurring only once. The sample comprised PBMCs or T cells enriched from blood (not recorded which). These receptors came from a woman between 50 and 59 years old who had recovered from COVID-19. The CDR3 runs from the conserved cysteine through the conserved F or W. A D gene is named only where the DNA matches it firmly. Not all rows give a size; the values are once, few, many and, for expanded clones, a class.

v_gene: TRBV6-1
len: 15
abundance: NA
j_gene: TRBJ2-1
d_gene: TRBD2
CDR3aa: CASSDERGGRDEQFF
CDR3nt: TGTGCCAGCAGTGATGAGCGGGGGGGCCGGGATGAGCAGTTCTTC

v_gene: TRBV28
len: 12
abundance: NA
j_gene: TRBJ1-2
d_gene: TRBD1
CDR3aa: CASIGTDYGYTF
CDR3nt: TGTGCCAGCATAGGGACAGACTATGGCTACACCTTC

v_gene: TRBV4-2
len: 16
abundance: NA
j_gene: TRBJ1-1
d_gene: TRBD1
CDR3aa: CASSQDSGGGRTEAFF
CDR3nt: TGTGCCAGCAGCCAAGACTCAGGAGGGGGCCGTACTGAAGCTTTCTTT

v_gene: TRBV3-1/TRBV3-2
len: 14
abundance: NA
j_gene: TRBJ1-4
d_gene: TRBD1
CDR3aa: CASSHTGVSEKLFF
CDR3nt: TGTGCCAGCAGCCACACAGGGGTTAGTGAAAAACTGTTTTTT

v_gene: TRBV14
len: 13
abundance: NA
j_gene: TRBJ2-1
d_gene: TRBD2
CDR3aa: CASSLSGGFEQFF
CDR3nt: TGTGCCAGCAGCCTGAGCGGGGGGTTTGAGCAGTTCTTC

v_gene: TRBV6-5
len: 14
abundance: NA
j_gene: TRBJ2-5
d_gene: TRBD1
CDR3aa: CASGQGAGGETQYF
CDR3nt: TGTGCCAGTGGACAGGGGGCCGGGGGGGAGACCCAGTACTTC

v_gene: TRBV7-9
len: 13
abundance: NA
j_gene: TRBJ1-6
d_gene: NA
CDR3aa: CASSGEENSPLHF
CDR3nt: TGTGCCAGCAGCGGCGAGGAGAATTCACCCCTCCACTTT

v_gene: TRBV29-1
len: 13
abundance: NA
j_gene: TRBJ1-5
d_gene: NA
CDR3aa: CSVVGGRNQPQHF
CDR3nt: TGCAGCGTTGTCGGGGGTCGCAATCAGCCCCAGCATTTT

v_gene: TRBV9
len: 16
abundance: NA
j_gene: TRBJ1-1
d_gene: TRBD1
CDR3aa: CASSGPGQALNTEAFF
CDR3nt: TGTGCCAGCAGTGGCCCGGGACAGGCCTTGAACACTGAAGCTTTCTTT

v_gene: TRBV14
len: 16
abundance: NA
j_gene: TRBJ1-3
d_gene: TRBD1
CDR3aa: CASSGTGVFSGNTIYF
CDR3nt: TGTGCCAGCAGCGGGACAGGGGTTTTCTCTGGAAACACCATATATTTT

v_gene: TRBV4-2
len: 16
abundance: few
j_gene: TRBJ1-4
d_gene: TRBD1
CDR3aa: CASSQATGGGGEKLFF
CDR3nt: TGTGCCAGCAGCCAAGCGACAGGGGGCGGAGGTGAAAAACTGTTTTTT

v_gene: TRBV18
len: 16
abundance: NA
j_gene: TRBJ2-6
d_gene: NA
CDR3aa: CASSPQGTAGANVLTF
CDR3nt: TGTGCCAGCTCACCGCAGGGGACCGCTGGGGCCAACGTCCTGACTTTC

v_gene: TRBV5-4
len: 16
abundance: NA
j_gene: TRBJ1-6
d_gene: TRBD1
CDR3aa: CASSLGTAGTNSPLHF
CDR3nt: TGTGCCAGCAGCCTGGGGACAGCGGGAACCAATTCACCCCTCCACTTT

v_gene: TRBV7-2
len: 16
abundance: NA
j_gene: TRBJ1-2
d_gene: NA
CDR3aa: CASSQTGYQSNYGYTF
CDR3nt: TGTGCCAGCAGCCAAACAGGGTACCAGTCTAACTATGGCTACACCTTC

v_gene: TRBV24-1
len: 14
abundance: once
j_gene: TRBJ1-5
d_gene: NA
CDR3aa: CATSDYRAGQPQHF
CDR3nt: TGTGCCACCAGTGATTACAGGGCTGGTCAGCCCCAGCATTTT

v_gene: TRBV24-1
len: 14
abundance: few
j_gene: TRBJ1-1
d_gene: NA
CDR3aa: CATSGAGENPEAFF
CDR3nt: TGTGCCACCAGTGGGGCAGGGGAGAACCCTGAAGCTTTCTTT

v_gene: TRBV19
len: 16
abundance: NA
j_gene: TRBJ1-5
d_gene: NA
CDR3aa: CASKRGRREGNQPQHF
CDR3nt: TGTGCCAGTAAAAGAGGGAGGAGGGAAGGCAATCAGCCCCAGCATTTT

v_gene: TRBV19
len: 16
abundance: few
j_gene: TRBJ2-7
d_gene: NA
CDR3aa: CASRDQAGPLSYEQYF
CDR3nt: TGTGCCAGTAGGGACCAGGCGGGACCCCTCTCCTACGAGCAGTACTTC

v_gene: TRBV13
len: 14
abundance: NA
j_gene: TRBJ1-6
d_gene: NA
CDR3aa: CASSFGTNNSPLHF
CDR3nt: TGTGCCAGCAGCTTCGGGACAAATAATTCACCCCTCCACTTT

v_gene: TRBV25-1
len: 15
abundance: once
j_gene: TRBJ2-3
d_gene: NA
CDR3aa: CASSEGGTDTDTQYF
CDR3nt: TGTGCCAGCAGTGAAGGGGGGACAGACACAGATACGCAGTATTTT

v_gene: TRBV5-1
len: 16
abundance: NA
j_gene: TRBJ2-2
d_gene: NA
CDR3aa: CASSPGQFMLVRELFF
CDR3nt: TGCGCCAGCAGCCCTGGACAGTTTATGCTCGTTCGTGAGCTGTTTTTT

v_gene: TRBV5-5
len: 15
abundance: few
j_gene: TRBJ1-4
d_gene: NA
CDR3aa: CASSRGDSTLEKLFF
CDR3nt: TGTGCCAGCAGCCGTGGTGACAGCACGTTGGAAAAACTGTTTTTT

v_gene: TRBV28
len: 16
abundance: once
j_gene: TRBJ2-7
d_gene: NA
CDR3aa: CASSTGNGQRAYEQYF
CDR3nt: TGTGCCAGCAGTACGGGGAACGGACAGAGAGCCTACGAGCAGTACTTC

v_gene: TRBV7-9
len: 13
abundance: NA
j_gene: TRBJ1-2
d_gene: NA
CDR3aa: CASSSRGNYGYTF
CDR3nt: TGTGCCAGCAGCTCCCGGGGTAACTATGGCTACACCTTC

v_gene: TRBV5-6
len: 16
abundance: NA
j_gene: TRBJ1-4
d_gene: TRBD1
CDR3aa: CASSLQGAATNEKLFF
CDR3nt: TGTGCCAGCAGCTTACAGGGGGCGGCAACTAATGAAAAACTGTTTTTT

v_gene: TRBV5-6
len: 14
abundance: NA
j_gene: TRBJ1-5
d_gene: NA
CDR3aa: CASSLLVSNQPQHF
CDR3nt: TGTGCCAGCAGCTTGTTAGTTAGCAATCAGCCCCAGCATTTT

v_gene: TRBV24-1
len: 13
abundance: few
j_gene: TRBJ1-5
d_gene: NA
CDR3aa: CATSSSAGQPQHF
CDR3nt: TGTGCCACCAGTAGTTCGGCGGGTCAGCCCCAGCATTTT

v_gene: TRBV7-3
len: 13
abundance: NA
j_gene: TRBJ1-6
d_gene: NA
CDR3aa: CASSSGWNSPLHF
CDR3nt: TGTGCCAGCAGCTCCGGTTGGAATTCACCCCTCCACTTT

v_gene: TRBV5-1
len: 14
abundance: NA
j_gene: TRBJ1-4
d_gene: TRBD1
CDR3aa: CASSLQGYNEKLFF
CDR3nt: TGCGCCAGCAGCTTACAGGGGTATAATGAAAAACTGTTTTTT

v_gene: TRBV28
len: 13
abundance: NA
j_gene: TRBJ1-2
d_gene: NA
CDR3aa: CASRMGSGGGYTF
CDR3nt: TGTGCCAGCAGAATGGGTTCAGGTGGTGGCTACACCTTC

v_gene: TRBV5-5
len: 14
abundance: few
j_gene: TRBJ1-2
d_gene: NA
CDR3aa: CASSLGPANYGYTF
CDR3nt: TGTGCCAGCAGCTTGGGTCCCGCTAACTATGGCTACACCTTC

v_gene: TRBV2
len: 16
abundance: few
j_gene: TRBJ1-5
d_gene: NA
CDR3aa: CASRASRGYSNQPQHF
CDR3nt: TGTGCCAGCAGGGCATCAAGGGGTTATAGCAATCAGCCCCAGCATTTT

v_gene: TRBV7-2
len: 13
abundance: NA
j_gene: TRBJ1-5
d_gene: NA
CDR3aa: CASGRQVNQPQHF
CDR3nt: TGTGCCAGCGGACGACAGGTGAATCAGCCCCAGCATTTT

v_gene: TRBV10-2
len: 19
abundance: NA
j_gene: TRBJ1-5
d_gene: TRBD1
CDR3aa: CASSESGQGARGGNQPQHF
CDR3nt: TGCGCCAGCAGTGAGTCGGGGCAGGGGGCGCGTGGGGGCAATCAGCCCCAGCATTTT

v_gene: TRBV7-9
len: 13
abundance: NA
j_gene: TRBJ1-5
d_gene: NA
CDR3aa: CASSPSPGRPQHF
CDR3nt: TGTGCCAGCAGCCCCTCCCCCGGTCGGCCCCAGCATTTT

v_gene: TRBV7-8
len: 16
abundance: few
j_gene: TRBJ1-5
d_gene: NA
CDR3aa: CASSSGRFYSNQPQHF
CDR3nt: TGTGCCAGCAGCTCCGGGAGGTTTTATAGCAATCAGCCCCAGCATTTT

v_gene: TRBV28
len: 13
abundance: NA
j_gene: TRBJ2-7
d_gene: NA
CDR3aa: CASSPPGTPEQYF
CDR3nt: TGTGCCAGCAGTCCGCCCGGGACACCCGAGCAGTACTTC

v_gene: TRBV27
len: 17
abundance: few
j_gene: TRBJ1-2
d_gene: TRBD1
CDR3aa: CASSYHLGTANVYGYTF
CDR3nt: TGTGCCAGCAGTTACCACCTCGGGACAGCGAATGTCTATGGCTACACCTTC

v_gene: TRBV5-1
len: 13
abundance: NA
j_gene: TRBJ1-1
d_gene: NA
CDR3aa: CASSGGGYTEAFF
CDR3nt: TGCGCCAGCAGCGGGGGAGGGTACACTGAAGCTTTCTTT

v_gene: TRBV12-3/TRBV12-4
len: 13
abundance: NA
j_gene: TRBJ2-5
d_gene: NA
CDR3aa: CASSSRGGETQYF
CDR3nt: TGTGCCAGCAGTTCACGGGGAGGAGAGACCCAGTACTTC

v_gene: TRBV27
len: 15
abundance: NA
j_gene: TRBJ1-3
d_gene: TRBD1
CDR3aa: CASSPTGNSGNTIYF
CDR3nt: TGTGCCAGCAGTCCGACAGGGAACTCTGGAAACACCATATATTTT

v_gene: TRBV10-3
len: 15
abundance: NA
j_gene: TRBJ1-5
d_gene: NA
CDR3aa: CAISDTGNSNQPQHF
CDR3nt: TGTGCCATCAGTGACACAGGGAATAGCAATCAGCCCCAGCATTTT

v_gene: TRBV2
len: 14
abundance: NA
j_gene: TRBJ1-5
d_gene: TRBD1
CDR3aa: CASSPGGRNQPQHF
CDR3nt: TGTGCCAGCAGCCCAGGGGGCCGCAATCAGCCCCAGCATTTT

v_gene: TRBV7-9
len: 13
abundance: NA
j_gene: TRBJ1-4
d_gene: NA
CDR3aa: CASSLVSNEKLFF
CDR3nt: TGTGCCAGCAGCTTAGTCTCTAATGAAAAACTGTTTTTT

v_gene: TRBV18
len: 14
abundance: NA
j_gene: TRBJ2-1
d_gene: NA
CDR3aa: CASSPRIREDEQFF
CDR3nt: TGTGCCAGCTCACCACGGATCAGGGAGGATGAGCAGTTCTTC

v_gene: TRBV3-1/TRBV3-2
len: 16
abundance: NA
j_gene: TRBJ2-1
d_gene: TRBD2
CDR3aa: CASSPRLAGDVDEQFF
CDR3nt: TGTGCCAGCAGCCCCCGACTAGCGGGGGATGTCGATGAGCAGTTCTTC

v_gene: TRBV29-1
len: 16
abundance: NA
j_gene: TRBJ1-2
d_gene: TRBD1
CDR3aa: CSVGSTGGSVPYGYTF
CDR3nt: TGCAGCGTTGGATCGACAGGGGGATCAGTTCCCTATGGCTACACCTTC

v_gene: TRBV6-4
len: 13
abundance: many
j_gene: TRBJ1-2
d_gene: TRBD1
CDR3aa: CASSEQGLGGYTF
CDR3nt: TGTGCCAGCAGTGAACAGGGGCTTGGGGGCTACACCTTC

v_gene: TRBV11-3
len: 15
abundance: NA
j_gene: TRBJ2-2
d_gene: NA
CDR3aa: CASSPGSGNTGELFF
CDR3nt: TGTGCCAGCAGCCCCGGGTCGGGGAACACCGGGGAGCTGTTTTTT

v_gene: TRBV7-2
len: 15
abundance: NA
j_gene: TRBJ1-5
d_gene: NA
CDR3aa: CASSLGVRENQPQHF
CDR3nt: TGTGCCAGCAGCTTAGGGGTCCGGGAAAATCAGCCCCAGCATTTT

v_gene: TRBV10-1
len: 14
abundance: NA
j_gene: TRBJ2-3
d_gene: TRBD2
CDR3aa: CASSTGTNTDTQYF
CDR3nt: TGCGCCAGCAGTACCGGGACTAACACAGATACGCAGTATTTT

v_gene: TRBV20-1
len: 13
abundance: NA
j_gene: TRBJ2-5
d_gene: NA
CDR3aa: CSASFVRQETQYF
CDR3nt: TGCAGTGCTAGTTTTGTTCGGCAAGAGACCCAGTACTTC

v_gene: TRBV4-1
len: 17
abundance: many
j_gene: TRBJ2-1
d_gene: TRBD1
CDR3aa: CASSGQGARVSYNEQFF
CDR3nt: TGCGCCAGCAGCGGCCAGGGGGCGCGGGTATCCTACAATGAGCAGTTCTTC